The present TCR beta chain was sequenced within a study of blood T cell repertoires in COVID-19. Per the original methods: Amplifying reference gene primers gave estimates of nucleated cell counts. TCRdb keeps only in-frame clones here, not all; method: immunoSEQ multiplex PCR. V, J and clone size are those of that table, while D and trimming were read from the DNA. The table shows approximately 50,000 clones, with more than 80% occurring only once. Germline-derived CDR1 and CDR2 are SGHTA and FQGNSA. The CDR3 sequence is 13 residues long. V shed 5 bases and J 1 base; nucleotides not matched to a gene: 1.

The chain joins TRBV7-2 to TRBJ2-7; TRBD2 matches 8 bases. The TCR comes from a man aged 60-69 years with acute or convalescent COVID-19. Sequences were obtained from peripheral blood. CDR3 sequence (DNA): TGTGCCAGCAGCCCGGGAGGGTCCTACGAGCAGTACTTC. Translation: CASSPGGSYEQYF.